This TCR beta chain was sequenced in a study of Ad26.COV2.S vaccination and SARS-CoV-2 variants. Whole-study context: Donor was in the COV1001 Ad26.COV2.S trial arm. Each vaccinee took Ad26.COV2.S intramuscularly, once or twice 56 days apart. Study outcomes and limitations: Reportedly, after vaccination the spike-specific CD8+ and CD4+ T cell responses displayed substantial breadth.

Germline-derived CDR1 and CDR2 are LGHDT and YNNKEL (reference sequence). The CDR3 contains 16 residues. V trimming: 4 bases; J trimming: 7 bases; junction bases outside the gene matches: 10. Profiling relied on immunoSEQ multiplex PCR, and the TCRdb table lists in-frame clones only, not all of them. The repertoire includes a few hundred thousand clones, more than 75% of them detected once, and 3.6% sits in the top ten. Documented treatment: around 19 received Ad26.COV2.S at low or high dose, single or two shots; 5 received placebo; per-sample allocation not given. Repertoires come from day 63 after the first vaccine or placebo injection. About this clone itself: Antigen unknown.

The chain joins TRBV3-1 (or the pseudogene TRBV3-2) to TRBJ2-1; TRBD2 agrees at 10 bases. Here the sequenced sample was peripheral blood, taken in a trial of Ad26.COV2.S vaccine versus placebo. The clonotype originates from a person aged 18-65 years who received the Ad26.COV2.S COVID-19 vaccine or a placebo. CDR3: CASSRQAAGGRNEQFF. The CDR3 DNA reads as TGTGCCAGCAGCCGCCAAGCAGCGGGGGGGCGAAATGAGCAGTTCTTC.